The 21 T cell receptor beta chains below come from one sample, sequenced in a study of Ad26.COV2.S vaccination and SARS-CoV-2 variants. Treatment specified: over 15 received Ad26.COV2.S at low or high dose, single or two shots; several received placebo; per-sample allocation not given. Following the first vaccine or placebo injection, samples were taken on day 63. Sequencing was performed with immunoSEQ multiplex PCR; in TCRdb, only in-frame clones are kept and a portion is missing. The data show some 520,000 clones, around 88% seen once. The source was peripheral blood, collected in a trial of Ad26.COV2.S vaccine versus placebo. The receptors originated from a person between 18 and 65 years old who received the Ad26.COV2.S COVID-19 vaccine or a placebo.

The gene calls are TRBV10-3 and TRBJ1-4, with TRBD1 matching 8 bases. The germline gives CDR1 ENHRY, CDR2 SYGVKD. The CDR3 runs 13 residues. Trimming at V came to 8 bases and at J to 6 bases, leaving 5 bases not matched to a gene. The CDR3 here is CAIQGARDEKLFF. CDR3 DNA sequence: TGTGCCATCCAGGGGGCGCGAGATGAAAAACTGTTTTTT.

This sequence joins TRBV30 and TRBJ1-6, with TRBD1 matching over 10 bases. CDR3 length: 13 residues. Germline assignment: CDR1 GTSNPN and CDR2 SVGIG (reference sequence). V lost 5 bases to trimming and J lost 9 bases; unmatched junction nucleotides: 4. Here the CDR3 reads CAWRTGGTSPLHF. The CDR3 DNA follows: TGTGCCTGGCGGACAGGGGGGACTTCACCCCTCCACTTT. The whole variable domain, remainder taken from reference TRBV30 and TRBJ1-6, is SQTIHQWPATLVQPVGSPLSLECTVEGTSNPNLYWYRQAAGRGLQLLFYSVGIGQISSEVPQNLSASRPQDRQFILSSKKLLLSDSGFYLCAWRTGGTSPLHFGNGTRLTVT.

The gene calls are TRBV3-1 (or the pseudogene TRBV3-2) and TRBJ2-5; no reliable D call. CDR3 length: 12 residues. Germline V gene lookup returns CDR1 LGHDT and CDR2 YNNKEL (reference sequence). The germline V and J ends were trimmed by 4 bases and 1 base, with 4 bases remaining between them. This CDR3 reads CASSPPQETQYF. The CDR3 coding sequence is TGTGCCAGCAGCCCCCCCCAAGAGACCCAGTACTTC.

The rearrangement links TRBV4-3 to TRBJ2-1; 7 nucleotides align to TRBD1. Trimming took 1 base from V and 8 from J; bases not matched to a gene: 8. The length of the CDR3 is 15 residues. Germline CDR1 reads LGHNA; CDR2 reads YSLEER. The CDR3 loop is CASSQGYRQGHEQFF. The CDR3, as DNA: TGCGCCAGCAGCCAAGGATACCGACAGGGCCATGAGCAGTTCTTC.

This chain uses TRBV7-6 with TRBJ1-6, with TRBD1 identical over 8 bases. J lost 6 bases, V lost 0 bases, and 1 base had no gene match. There are 15 residues in the CDR3. Germline lookup yields CDR1 SGHVS and CDR2 FNYEAQ. In DNA form, the CDR3 reads TGTGCCAGCAGCTTAGCAACAGGGGGTAATTCACCCCTCCACTTT. Its protein product is CASSLATGGNSPLHF.

The V and J genes are TRBV29-1 and TRBJ2-3; 8 bases line up with TRBD1. V was clipped by 5 bases and J by 8 bases; unmatched bases: 6. CDR1 SQVTM and CDR2 ANQGSEA come from the germline V gene. This CDR3 spans 12 amino acids. The chain's CDR3 is CSVRQGLGTQYF. The CDR3 DNA follows: TGCAGCGTTCGACAGGGGTTGGGTACGCAGTATTTT.

V and J are TRBV7-2 and TRBJ2-1; TRBD1 is a possible D gene (5 bases). The CDR3 contains 15 residues. V gave up 5 bases and J gave up 0 bases, with 11 bases separating them. Germline CDR1 reads SGHTA; CDR2 reads FQGNSA. The CDR3 DNA reads TGTGCCAGCAGCCAAGGGGTTCTCTCCTACAATGAGCAGTTCTTC. It specifies CASSQGVLSYNEQFF.

The J gene is TRBJ1-5, the V gene TRBV7-9; D is ambiguous. V was cut by 2 bases and J by 4 bases, with 18 bases left in between. This CDR3 has 17 residues. Per germline, CDR1 SEHNR and CDR2 FQNEAQ (reference sequence). CDR3 bases: TGTGCCAGCAGCTTATACGGGGAGGCTTGGCTTAATCAGCCCCAGCATTTT. This codes for CASSLYGEAWLNQPQHF.

The chain carries TRBV15 and TRBJ2-3, with D tentatively TRBD2 (5 bases). Germline loops: CDR1 LNHNV, CDR2 YYDKDF (reference sequence). Trimming removed 3 bases at V and 2 bases at J, with 12 bases between. The CDR3 loop spans 15 amino acids. This CDR3 is CATSRWTEVTDTQYF. The DNA for the CDR3 is TGTGCCACCAGCAGGTGGACTGAGGTCACAGATACGCAGTATTTT.

V usage is TRBV5-1 and J usage is TRBJ2-7, with D possibly being TRBD1 or TRBD2 (5 bases each). The CDR3 is made up of 14 amino acids. Trimming cost V 0 bases and J 6 bases, with 13 bases left between them. Per germline, CDR1 SGHRS and CDR2 YFSETQ. The DNA of the CDR3 is TGCGCCAGCAGCTTGGGGGGACCTCGCTCCGAGCAGTACTTC. Protein sequence: CASSLGGPRSEQYF.

The rearrangement uses TRBV28 and TRBJ1-6, with D maybe TRBD1 (5 bases). The CDR3 has 12 amino acids. V lost 8 bases and J lost 7, with 9 bases in between. Germline CDR1 and CDR2: MDHEN and SYDVKM. CDR3 region: CASGRQNSPLHF. CDR3 DNA sequence: TGTGCCAGCGGCCGACAGAATTCACCCCTCCACTTT.

The rearrangement links TRBV28 to TRBJ2-3; no definite D call. The V end was cut by 2 bases, the J end by 0 bases, with 6 bases between. This CDR3 has 14 residues. Germline CDR1 and CDR2: MDHEN and SYDVKM. Here the CDR3 DNA reads TGTGCCAGCAGTTTAAGCTACAGCACAGATACGCAGTATTTT. It specifies CASSLSYSTDTQYF.

This sequence joins TRBV27 and TRBJ2-7, with TRBD2 identical over 11 bases. The CDR3 covers 19 residues. The J segment lost 4 bases and the V segment lost 2 bases, leaving 16 bases of the junction unmatched. Germline V CDR1 and CDR2: MNHEY, SMNVEV (reference sequence). CDR3 residues: CASSLGTLRTSGLSYEQYF. Written as DNA, the CDR3 is TGTGCCAGCAGTTTAGGGACTCTCAGGACTAGCGGGCTATCGTACGAGCAGTACTTC.

This rearrangement joins TRBV5-4 to TRBJ1-2; D uncertain. CDR1 SGHNT and CDR2 YYREEE come from the germline V gene (reference sequence). Trimming pared 1 base from V and 8 bases from J, leaving 12 bases between. This CDR3 contains 13 residues. The CDR3 loop is CASSLPGVRGYTF. CDR3 DNA: TGTGCCAGCAGCTTGCCCGGGGTACGGGGCTACACCTTC.

The chain carries TRBV29-1 and TRBJ1-5; 7 bases map to TRBD1. The germline CDR1 and CDR2 sequences are SQVTM and ANQGSEA. J lost 7 bases, V lost 7 bases, and 10 bases had no gene match. CDR3 size: 13 residues. The chain's CDR3 is CSAGEGANQPQHF. CDR3 sequence (DNA): TGCAGCGCTGGGGAGGGGGCGAACCAGCCCCAGCATTTT.

About this clone itself: Other DNA variants within this sample encode the same CDR3. The V and J genes are TRBV6-5 and TRBJ2-7, with 10 bases aligning to TRBD1. In germline, CDR1 is MNHEY, CDR2 SVGAGI. This CDR3 is built from 12 residues. With 8 bases clipped from V and 3 bases from J, the junction kept 1 base outside the gene matches. CDR3 amino acids: CASRDRGYEQYF. The CDR3 DNA follows: TGTGCCAGCCGGGACAGGGGCTACGAGCAGTACTTC.

The rearrangement uses TRBV10-2 and TRBJ1-2, with 8 bases identical to TRBD1. CDR3 size: 15 residues. Germline lookup yields CDR1 WSHSY and CDR2 SAAADI. The junction had 6 bases not matched to a gene; V was cut back by 3 bases and J by 3 bases. CDR3 DNA: TGCGCCAGCAGTGATTCCGGACAGGGACACTATGGCTACACCTTC. Protein product: CASSDSGQGHYGYTF.

This CDR3 reads CASSPGTGTDGNQPQHF. In DNA, the CDR3 is TGCGCCAGCAGCCCCGGGACAGGGACTGACGGCAATCAGCCCCAGCATTTT. The chain links TRBV5-1 to TRBJ1-5; 9 bases fit TRBD1. The germline V gene encodes CDR1 SGHRS and CDR2 YFSETQ. Unmatched junction bases numbered 10, after V lost 4 bases and J lost 2 bases. The CDR3 is made up of 17 amino acids.

The V gene is TRBV7-2, the J gene TRBJ2-7; D ambiguous. This CDR3 contains 12 residues. Germline lookup yields CDR1 SGHTA and CDR2 FQGNSA. V was trimmed by 1 base and J by 9 bases, leaving 10 bases between them. The CDR3 protein is CASSLVEPGQYF. As DNA, the CDR3 is TGTGCCAGCAGCTTAGTGGAACCGGGGCAGTACTTC. The full variable domain, its missing parts supplied by reference TRBV7-2 and TRBJ2-7, is GAGVSQSPSNKVTEKGKDVELRCDPISGHTALYWYRQSLGQGLEFLIYFQGNSAPDKSGLPSDRFSAERTGGSVSTLTIQRTQQEDSAVYLCASSLVEPGQYFGPGTRLTVT.

V and J are TRBV5-1 and TRBJ1-1; TRBD1 matches 8 bases. CDR3 length: 14 residues. CDR1 and CDR2 from the germline V gene are SGHRS and YFSETQ. V dropped 4 bases and J dropped 7; count of bases not matched to a gene: 9. CDR3 amino acids: CASSQGAGLSEAFF. DNA for the CDR3: TGCGCCAGCAGCCAGGGGGCCGGCTTGAGTGAAGCTTTCTTT.

The chain carries TRBV7-3 and TRBJ1-2, with unresolved D. This CDR3 is 14 amino acids long. Germline assignment: CDR1 SGHTA and CDR2 FQGTGA. Trimming pared 2 bases from V and 4 bases from J, leaving 11 bases between. Written as DNA, the CDR3 is TGTGCCAGCAGCTTACGTGGCAGCTCCTATGGCTACACCTTC. Amino acids: CASSLRGSSYGYTF.